Presented here are 26 T cell receptor beta chains from one specimen sequenced in a study of T cell repertoires in cytomegalovirus infection. No antigen has been assigned to these receptors. TCRdb re-called the reads through MiXCR, storing one row per CDR3 protein. Among 600,000 to 700,000 distinct CDR3 sequences listed, roughly 33% were seen once. This material consisted of cultured PBMCs, taken from culture after CMV antigen stimulation. Receptors were obtained from a human donor in good health (CMV status not recorded). Some clones in this sample may be carry-over from other donors' samples.

The genes are TRBV11-2 and TRBJ2-1, with TRBD2 as a possible D gene (5 bases). Germline V gene lookup returns CDR1 SGHAT and CDR2 FQNNGV. V lost 5 bases, J lost 2 bases, and 13 bases lay in between. The CDR3 has 15 amino acids. CDR3 in amino acids: CASSNGLYPYNEQFF. The CDR3 bases are TGTGCCAGCAGCAACGGACTTTACCCCTACAATGAGCAGTTCTTC.

The chain carries TRBV7-2 and TRBJ2-4; D uncertain. This CDR3 region has 15 residues. With 4 bases removed from V and 8 bases from J, the gap between germline ends came to 18 bases. From germline, CDR1 is SGHTA and CDR2 FQGNSA. CDR3 sequence: CASSSSVGMADIQYF. Here the CDR3 DNA reads TGTGCCAGCAGCTCGTCGGTGGGGATGGCGGACATTCAGTACTTC.

Here the CDR3 reads CASSEYQDTQYF. The CDR3 DNA reads TGTGCCAGCAGTGAATACCAGGATACGCAGTATTTT. The V gene is TRBV2, the J gene TRBJ2-3, with unresolved D. Germline lookup yields CDR1 SNHLY and CDR2 FYNNEI. CDR3 length: 12 residues. Trimming shortened V by 2 bases and J by 6 bases, and 6 bases separated the two germline ends.

This clonotype was seen a few times. This chain joins TRBV5-4 and TRBJ1-3; TRBD1 agrees at 7 bases. With V trimmed by 2 bases and J by 1 base, 9 bases remained unmatched. Germline assignment: CDR1 SGHNT and CDR2 YYREEE (reference sequence). CDR3 size: 17 residues. This chain's CDR3 is CASSFGTAGGSGNTIYF. The CDR3 nucleotides are TGTGCCAGCAGCTTTGGGACAGCGGGCGGTTCTGGAAACACCATATATTTT.

The chain recombines TRBV7-8 with TRBJ2-2; D gene uncertain. The germline V and J ends were trimmed by 2 bases and 8 bases, with 6 bases remaining between them. There are 12 residues in the CDR3. CDR1 SGHVS and CDR2 FQNEAQ come from the germline V gene. Here the CDR3 reads CASSLSWGELFF. The CDR3 coding sequence is TGTGCCAGCAGCTTAAGTTGGGGGGAGCTGTTTTTT.

This clonotype was counted a few times. The chain has TRBV19 and TRBJ2-5, with TRBD1 identical over 7 bases. The length of the CDR3 is 15 residues. Germline lookup yields CDR1 LNHDA and CDR2 SQIVND (reference sequence). V was pared by 8 bases and J by 2 bases, with 11 bases of the junction left unmatched. The CDR3 loop is CASPPRTGKQETQYF. CDR3 coding DNA: TGTGCCAGTCCTCCTCGGACAGGAAAGCAAGAGACCCAGTACTTC. The full variable domain, completed using reference TRBV19 and TRBJ2-5, is DGGITQSPKYLFRKEGQNVTLSCEQNLNHDAMYWYRQDPGQGLRLIYYSQIVNDFQKGDIAEGYSVSREKKESFPLTVTSAQKNPTAFYLCASPPRTGKQETQYFGPGTRLLVL.

This clonotype was counted only a few times. V usage is TRBV7-2 and J usage is TRBJ1-2, with 7 bases aligning to TRBD1. The germline V gene encodes CDR1 SGHTA and CDR2 FQGNSA. The CDR3 is 14 residues long. V shed 7 bases, J shed 4 bases, and the junction held 9 bases outside the gene matches. Here the CDR3 reads CASTPGQSFYGYTF. CDR3 nucleotide sequence: TGTGCCAGCACCCCGGGACAGAGTTTCTATGGCTACACCTTC. The full variable domain, rest sourced from reference TRBV7-2 and TRBJ1-2, is GAGVSQSPSNKVTEKGKDVELRCDPISGHTALYWYRQSLGQGLEFLIYFQGNSAPDKSGLPSDRFSAERTGGSVSTLTIQRTQQEDSAVYLCASTPGQSFYGYTFGSGTRLTVV.

This clonotype was found once. This chain connects TRBV5-4 to TRBJ2-5, with D possibly matching TRBD1 (5 bases). Trimming stripped 4 bases from V and 5 bases from J, with 15 bases between. This CDR3 is built from 14 residues. Germline V lookup: CDR1 SGHNT, CDR2 YYREEE (reference sequence). The CDR3, as DNA: TGTGCCAGCAGCCGGCAGACAGACCGGGAGACCCAGTACTTC. Amino acid sequence: CASSRQTDRETQYF.

This clonotype was seen a handful of times. CDR3 sequence reads: CASSSKSGPNYEQYF. The CDR3 DNA follows: TGTGCCAGCAGTTCCAAATCGGGGCCCAACTACGAGCAGTACTTC. The genes are TRBV6-5 and TRBJ2-7; D might be TRBD1 or TRBD2, each matching 5 bases. V was shortened by 4 bases and J by 3 bases, with 16 bases between the two germline ends. In germline, CDR1 is MNHEY, CDR2 SVGAGI. The CDR3 totals 15 residues.

The genes are TRBV27 and TRBJ1-5, with unresolved D. Trimming took off 7 bases at V and 6 bases at J, with 13 bases between the two ends. Per the germline V gene, CDR1 is MNHEY and CDR2 is SMNVEV (reference sequence). The CDR3 consists of 13 residues. CDR3 in DNA: TGTGCCAGCACCTCTCGACGGGGTCAGCCCCAGCATTTT. This sequence encodes CASTSRRGQPQHF.

In this sample, this clonotype turned up a few times. The chain uses TRBV7-9 and TRBJ1-6; weak D call: TRBD1 (5 bases). This CDR3 is built from 15 residues. Trimming took 6 bases from V and 5 from J, leaving 14 bases between them. The germline V gene has CDR1 SEHNR and CDR2 FQNEAQ (reference sequence). The CDR3 region has the DNA TGTGCCAGCAGTACCACCGACAGCCATAATTCACCCCTCCACTTT. Protein product: CASSTTDSHNSPLHF.

This chain links TRBV19 with TRBJ2-7; TRBD2 matches 7 bases. J gave up 2 bases and V 6 bases, and 7 bases lay outside the gene matches. Germline V gene lookup returns CDR1 LNHDA and CDR2 SQIVND (reference sequence). This CDR3 comprises 14 residues. The CDR3: CASSVQAGPYEQYF. The DNA of the CDR3 is TGTGCCAGTAGCGTACAAGCGGGACCCTACGAGCAGTACTTC.

This chain connects TRBV7-2 to TRBJ2-7, with D hard to call. The germline V and J ends were trimmed by 4 bases and 2 bases, with 18 bases remaining between them. Germline assignment: CDR1 SGHTA and CDR2 FQGNSA. The CDR3 loop spans 16 amino acids. For the CDR3, the DNA is TGTGCCAGCAGCTCAATCTGGCAAGGCCCCACCTACGAGCAGTACTTC. Its protein is CASSSIWQGPTYEQYF.

There are many counts of this clonotype. The chain is built from TRBV7-6 and TRBJ2-4; tentative D call: TRBD2 (6 bases). Trimming left V 5 bases short and J 0 bases short, with 11 bases between. Germline values: CDR1 SGHVS, CDR2 FNYEAQ. This CDR3 contains 15 residues. The CDR3 sequence is CASSPWEAAKNIQYF. In DNA form, the CDR3 reads TGTGCCAGCAGCCCCTGGGAGGCAGCCAAAAACATTCAGTACTTC.

This chain connects TRBV18 to TRBJ2-3, with D unresolved. Germline V gives CDR1 KGHSH, CDR2 LQKENI. The CDR3 runs to 14 residues. Trimming stripped 8 bases from V and 4 bases from J, with 16 bases between. CDR3 DNA: TGTGCCAGCCAAATCATTGTAGGGTCAGATACGCAGTATTTT. Translating gives CASQIIVGSDTQYF.

This clonotype occurred many times. The V call is TRBV7-2, the J call TRBJ2-1, with D unresolved. CDR1 and CDR2 from the germline V gene are SGHTA and FQGNSA. Trimming stripped 3 bases from V and 3 bases from J, with 6 bases between. This CDR3 spans 13 amino acids. The DNA for the CDR3 is TGTGCCAGCAGCTTGACCCGCTACAATGAGCAGTTCTTC. Amino acid sequence: CASSLTRYNEQFF.

This clonotype came up many times. This chain joins TRBV7-2 and TRBJ1-2; D ambiguous. Germline V gene lookup returns CDR1 SGHTA and CDR2 FQGNSA. This CDR3 spans 13 amino acids. Trimming cost V 0 bases and J 4 bases, with 6 bases left between them. The CDR3 sequence is CASSLAGSYGYTF. CDR3 DNA sequence: TGTGCCAGCAGCTTAGCAGGCAGCTATGGCTACACCTTC.

The genes are TRBV12-3 or TRBV12-4 and TRBJ2-4, with D possibly TRBD2 on 6 matching bases. The CDR3 totals 16 residues. The ends were cut back, 5 bases at V and 3 bases at J, with 17 bases in the middle. CDR3 amino acids: CASSLWGDPVKNIQYF. CDR3 in DNA: TGTGCCAGCAGTCTTTGGGGGGATCCAGTCAAAAACATTCAGTACTTC.

The sample holds a few counts of this clonotype. This sequence joins TRBV11-3 and TRBJ1-5; no reliable D call. Between the trimmed V and J ends, which lost 0 bases and 8 bases, there was a span of 17 bases. The CDR3 sequence is 16 residues long. The germline V gene encodes CDR1 SGHNT and CDR2 YENEEA. As DNA, the CDR3 is TGTGCCAGCAGCTTAGATCGTCGAGGGAGCAACAAGCCCCAGCATTTT. Protein: CASSLDRRGSNKPQHF.

The rearrangement uses TRBV11-2 and TRBJ2-1; unclear D gene. Germline V CDR1 and CDR2: SGHAT, FQNNGV. V lost 1 base to trimming and J lost 8 bases, with 12 bases between them. The CDR3 runs to 14 residues. CDR3 in DNA: TGTGCCAGCAGCTTAGGGACCGCCGGGCATGAGCAGTTCTTC. It encodes CASSLGTAGHEQFF.

The rearrangement links TRBV20-1 to TRBJ1-1; D uncertain. The CDR3 covers 9 residues. Germline CDR1 DFQATT, CDR2 SNEGSKA (reference sequence). V gave up 6 bases and J gave up 8 bases, with 7 bases separating them. CDR3 sequence reads: CSASLEAFF. The CDR3, as DNA: TGCAGTGCCTCCTTGGAAGCTTTCTTT.

V is TRBV4-3 and J is TRBJ1-5; D gene unclear. V shed 0 bases and J shed 5 bases, with 8 bases lying between them. The CDR3 totals 14 residues. Germline V gene lookup returns CDR1 LGHNA and CDR2 YSLEER. The CDR3 sequence: CASSQEFQDQPQHF. The CDR3 DNA reads TGCGCCAGCAGCCAAGAATTTCAGGATCAGCCCCAGCATTTT.

J is TRBJ1-6 and V is TRBV7-3, with TRBD1 identical over 8 bases. Germline CDR1 reads SGHTA; CDR2 reads FQGTGA. The ends lost 4 bases at V and 0 bases at J; junction bases unmatched: 8. This CDR3 has 18 amino acids. The CDR3 is CASSSGTGSSSYNSPLHF. The DNA of the CDR3 is TGTGCCAGCAGCTCGGGGACAGGTTCCAGCTCCTATAATTCACCCCTCCACTTT.

The V gene is TRBV20-1, the J gene TRBJ2-5; D unresolved. CDR3 length equals 13 residues. The V end was cut by 1 base, the J end by 4 bases, with 10 bases between. CDR1 and CDR2 (germline): DFQATT, SNEGSKA (reference sequence). CDR3 nucleotides: TGCAGTGCTAGAGGCGATGGAGTAGAGACCCAGTACTTC. Translating gives CSARGDGVETQYF.

The chain combines TRBV6-8 with TRBJ1-1; TRBD1 aligns across 8 bases. V shed 6 bases, J shed 1 base, and the junction held 4 bases outside the gene matches. Germline CDR1 MNHGY, CDR2 SAAAGT. The CDR3 covers 14 residues. CDR3 bases: TGTGCCAGCAGGGGGGACAGGAAGAACACTGAAGCTTTCTTT. Its translation: CASRGDRKNTEAFF.

This clonotype has only a few counts. The V gene is TRBV28, the J gene TRBJ2-1; 12 bases align to TRBD2. The CDR3 extends over 21 amino acids. Germline trimming cut 4 bases from V and 3 bases from J; bases unmatched to any gene: 19. Germline-derived CDR1 and CDR2 are MDHEN and SYDVKM. Here the CDR3 DNA reads TGTGCCAGCAGTTCACCCCCTAGCGGGGGGGCGGAGAGGGTGGGCTACAATGAGCAGTTCTTC. As protein: CASSSPPSGGAERVGYNEQFF.